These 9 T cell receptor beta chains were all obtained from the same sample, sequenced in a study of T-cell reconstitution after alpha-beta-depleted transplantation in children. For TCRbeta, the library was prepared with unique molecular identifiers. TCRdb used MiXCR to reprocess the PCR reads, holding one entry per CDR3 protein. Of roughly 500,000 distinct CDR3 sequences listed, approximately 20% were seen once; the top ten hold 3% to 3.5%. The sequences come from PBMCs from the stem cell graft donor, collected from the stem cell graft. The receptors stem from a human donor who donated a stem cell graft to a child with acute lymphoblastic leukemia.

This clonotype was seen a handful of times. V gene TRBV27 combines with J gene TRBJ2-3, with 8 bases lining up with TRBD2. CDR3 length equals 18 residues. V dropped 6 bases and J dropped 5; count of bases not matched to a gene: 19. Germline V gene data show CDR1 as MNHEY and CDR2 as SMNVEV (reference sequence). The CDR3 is CASSRGNLAGGLGDTQYF. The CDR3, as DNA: TGTGCCAGCAGCCGGGGGAACTTGGCGGGAGGTTTAGGAGATACGCAGTATTTT.

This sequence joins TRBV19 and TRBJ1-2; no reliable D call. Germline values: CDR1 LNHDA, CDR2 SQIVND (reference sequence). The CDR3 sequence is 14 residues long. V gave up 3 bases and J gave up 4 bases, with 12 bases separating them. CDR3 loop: CASSMEVSGYGYTF. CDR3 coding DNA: TGTGCCAGTAGTATGGAGGTGTCGGGCTATGGCTACACCTTC.

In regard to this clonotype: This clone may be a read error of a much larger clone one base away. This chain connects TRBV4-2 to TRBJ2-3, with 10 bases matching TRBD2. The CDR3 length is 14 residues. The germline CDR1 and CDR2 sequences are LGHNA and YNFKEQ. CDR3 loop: CAGSLAGVTDTQYF. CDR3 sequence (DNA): TGTGCCGGCAGCCTAGCGGGAGTAACAGATACGCAGTATTTT.

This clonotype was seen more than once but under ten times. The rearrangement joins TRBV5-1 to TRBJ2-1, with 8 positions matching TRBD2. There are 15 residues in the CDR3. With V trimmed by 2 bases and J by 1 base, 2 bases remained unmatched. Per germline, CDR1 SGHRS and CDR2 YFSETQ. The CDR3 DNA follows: TGCGCCAGCAGCTTACTAGCGGCTTCCTACAATGAGCAGTTCTTC. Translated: CASSLLAASYNEQFF.

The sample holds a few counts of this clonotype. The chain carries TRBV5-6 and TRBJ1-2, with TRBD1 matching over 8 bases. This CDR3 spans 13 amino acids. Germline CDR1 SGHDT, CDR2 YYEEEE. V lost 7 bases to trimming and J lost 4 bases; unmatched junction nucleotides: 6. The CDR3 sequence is CASGSGGSYGYTF. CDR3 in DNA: TGTGCCAGCGGTTCAGGGGGCAGCTATGGCTACACCTTC. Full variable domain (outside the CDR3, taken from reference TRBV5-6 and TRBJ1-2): DAGVTQSPTHLIKTRGQQVTLRCSPKSGHDTVSWYQQALGQGPQFIFQYYEEEERQRGNFPDRFSGHQFPNYSSELNVNALLLGDSALYLCASGSGGSYGYTFGSGTRLTVV.

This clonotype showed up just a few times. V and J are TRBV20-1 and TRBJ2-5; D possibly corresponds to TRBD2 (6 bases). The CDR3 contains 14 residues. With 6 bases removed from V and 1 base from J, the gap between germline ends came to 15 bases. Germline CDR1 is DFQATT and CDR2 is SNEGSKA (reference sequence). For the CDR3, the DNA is TGCAGTGCGGGAACCGGGGACTTCCAAGAGACCCAGTACTTC. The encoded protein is CSAGTGDFQETQYF.

Here the CDR3 reads CSASPLVGGELFF. DNA of the CDR3: TGCAGTGCTAGCCCTCTCGTGGGCGGGGAGCTGTTTTTT. The gene calls are TRBV20-1 and TRBJ2-2; no clear D gene. CDR1 and CDR2 from the germline V gene are DFQATT and SNEGSKA (reference sequence). The CDR3 extends over 13 amino acids. Trimming took off 3 bases at V and 7 bases at J, with 12 bases between the two ends.

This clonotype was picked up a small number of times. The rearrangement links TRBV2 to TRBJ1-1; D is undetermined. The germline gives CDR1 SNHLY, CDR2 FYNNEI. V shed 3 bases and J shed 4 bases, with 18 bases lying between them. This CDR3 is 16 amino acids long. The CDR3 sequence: CASSDPLGSIFTEAFF. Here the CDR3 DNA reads TGTGCCAGCAGTGATCCTCTAGGGAGTATCTTCACTGAAGCTTTCTTT.

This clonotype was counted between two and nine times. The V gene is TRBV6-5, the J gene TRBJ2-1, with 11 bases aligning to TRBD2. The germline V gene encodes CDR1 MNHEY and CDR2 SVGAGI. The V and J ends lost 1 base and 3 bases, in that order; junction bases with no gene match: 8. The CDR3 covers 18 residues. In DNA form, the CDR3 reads TGTGCCAGCAGTTACTATCTAGCGGGAGGCCGACGCTACAATGAGCAGTTCTTC. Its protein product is CASSYYLAGGRRYNEQFF.